A selection of T cell receptor beta chains follows, all from one sample in a study of regulatory T cells in long-lasting Graves disease. TCRdb reanalysed the multiplex PCR reads using MiXCR and keeps one entry per CDR3 protein. The sample lists more than 650,000 distinct CDR3 sequences; about 30% were seen once. Sequencing was performed on peripheral blood mononuclear cells (PBMCs), taken when the disease was refractory, from a patient treated with antithyroid drugs. The source of these receptors is a female donor with Graves disease. Both conserved end residues are part of each CDR3. The D gene is left open where the match is weak. Not every row has a clone size; where given, it reads once, few, many or a size class.

size	D	V	J	CDR3	DNA
.	TRBD2	TRBV6-1	TRBJ2-7	CASSGLAGGFDEQYF	TGTGCCAGCAGTGGACTAGCGGGAGGATTCGACGAGCAGTACTTC
many	TRBD1	TRBV28	TRBJ2-5	CASNGGTGGFSETQYF	TGTGCCAGCAATGGAGGGACAGGGGGTTTTTCGGAGACCCAGTACTTC
.	TRBD2	TRBV7-9	TRBJ2-7	CASSLEGLGREQYF	TGTGCCAGCAGCTTAGAGGGACTAGGGCGCGAGCAGTACTTC
many	TRBD1	TRBV28	TRBJ1-2	CASSRTGGYYGYTF	TGTGCCAGCAGTCGGACAGGGGGTTACTATGGCTACACCTTC
.	TRBD1	TRBV28	TRBJ1-6	CASSSSRDREQPPLHF	TGTGCCAGCAGTTCCTCACGGGACAGGGAACAGCCACCCCTCCACTTT
few	.	TRBV20-1	TRBJ2-7	CSARVGVGVVSEQYF	TGCAGTGCTAGAGTAGGAGTGGGGGTGGTTAGCGAGCAGTACTTC
.	TRBD2	TRBV7-9	TRBJ2-7	CASSPGTSGGGEQYF	TGTGCCAGCAGCCCCGGGACTAGCGGAGGGGGCGAGCAGTACTTC
.	TRBD1	TRBV27	TRBJ1-4	CASSLLPGQVYEKLFF	TGTGCCAGCAGTTTATTGCCGGGACAGGTTTATGAAAAACTGTTTTTT
.	.	TRBV6-5	TRBJ2-2	CASSYAVRGRNTGELFF	TGTGCCAGCAGTTACGCGGTGCGGGGACGCAACACCGGGGAGCTGTTTTTT
many	.	TRBV2	TRBJ1-2	CASSPRGASHGYTF	TGTGCCAGCAGCCCCCGGGGGGCGAGCCATGGCTACACCTTC
.	.	TRBV7-9	TRBJ2-5	CASSGGTGRTQYF	TGTGCCAGCAGCGGAGGGACCGGACGGACCCAGTACTTC
few	.	TRBV2	TRBJ1-4	CASSFGTRNEKLFF	TGTGCCAGCAGTTTTGGGACACGAAATGAAAAACTGTTTTTT
.	TRBD2	TRBV7-9	TRBJ2-7	CASSLAGLEYYEQYF	TGTGCCAGCAGCTTAGCCGGACTAGAGTACTACGAGCAGTACTTC
few	.	TRBV5-1	TRBJ1-1	CASSLTGAFEAFF	TGCGCCAGCAGCTTGACGGGGGCCTTTGAAGCTTTCTTT
.	TRBD1	TRBV6-2/TRBV6-3	TRBJ1-2	CASSYKGALNYGYTF	TGTGCCAGCAGTTACAAGGGGGCGCTTAACTATGGCTACACCTTC
few	.	TRBV20-1	TRBJ1-1	CSAVDQNTEAFF	TGCAGTGCTGTGGACCAGAACACTGAAGCTTTCTTT
.	.	TRBV3-1	TRBJ2-3	CASNHPDAPGDTQYF	TGTGCCAGCAACCACCCTGACGCCCCTGGGGATACGCAGTATTTT
few	.	TRBV5-1	TRBJ1-1	CASSLAGPARMNTEAFF	TGCGCCAGCAGCTTGGCTGGCCCAGCGAGAATGAACACTGAAGCTTTCTTT
few	.	TRBV5-6	TRBJ2-5	CASSSTGRGEETQYF	TGTGCCAGCAGCTCAACAGGGAGAGGAGAAGAGACCCAGTACTTC
few	TRBD1	TRBV12-3/TRBV12-4	TRBJ1-4	CASSLYPGTGEKLFF	TGTGCCAGCAGTTTGTATCCAGGGACAGGTGAAAAACTGTTTTTT
many	.	TRBV12-3/TRBV12-4	TRBJ2-7	CASTKRLGGGAYEQYF	TGTGCCAGCACCAAACGGCTAGGGGGGGGAGCCTACGAGCAGTACTTC
.	TRBD1	TRBV19	TRBJ1-5	CASSTLLQGNQPQHF	TGTGCCAGTAGCACCCTCTTACAGGGGAATCAGCCCCAGCATTTT
.	.	TRBV6-5	TRBJ1-1	CASSYSSGTWAFF	TGTGCCAGCAGTTACTCGAGTGGCACGTGGGCTTTCTTT
.	.	TRBV11-2	TRBJ2-5	CASNMGDWTQYF	TGTGCCAGCAACATGGGGGATTGGACCCAGTACTTC
.	TRBD2	TRBV20-1	TRBJ2-7	CSASPGLGTYEQYF	TGCAGTGCGAGCCCGGGACTAGGGACCTACGAGCAGTACTTC
.	.	TRBV24-1	TRBJ2-7	CATSDSRWGPPYEQYF	TGTGCCACCAGTGATTCTAGGTGGGGGCCCCCATACGAGCAGTACTTC
.	.	TRBV7-3	TRBJ1-1	CASSLTGKWNTEAFF	TGTGCCAGCAGCTTAACGGGCAAGTGGAACACTGAAGCTTTCTTT
.	.	TRBV6-9	TRBJ1-2	CASSFTGTTNGYTF	TGTGCCAGCAGTTTCACCGGGACAACGAATGGCTACACCTTC
few	.	TRBV6-1	TRBJ1-1	CASGITPANTEAFF	TGTGCCAGCGGCATCACTCCAGCGAACACTGAAGCTTTCTTT
few	.	TRBV27	TRBJ1-2	CASSLLSSAGPNYGYTF	TGTGCCAGCAGTCTCCTTTCATCCGCGGGACCTAACTATGGCTACACCTTC
few	.	TRBV6-1	TRBJ1-3	CASSEGADGNTIYF	TGTGCCAGCAGTGAAGGGGCAGATGGAAACACCATATATTTT
many	.	TRBV20-1	TRBJ1-1	CSANIRGKATEAFF	TGCAGTGCCAACATTAGGGGGAAGGCCACTGAAGCTTTCTTT
.	.	TRBV7-9	TRBJ2-5	CASSLAASRETQYF	TGTGCCAGCAGCTTAGCGGCCAGCAGAGAGACCCAGTACTTC
.	.	TRBV10-3	TRBJ2-7	CAISDLTEQYF	TGTGCCATCAGTGACCTCACCGAGCAGTACTTC
.	.	TRBV9	TRBJ2-5	CASSVSGETQYF	TGTGCCAGCAGCGTGTCCGGTGAGACCCAGTACTTC
many	.	TRBV12-3/TRBV12-4	TRBJ1-5	CASSFGGPDQPQHF	TGTGCCAGCAGTTTTGGGGGGCCCGATCAGCCCCAGCATTTT
.	.	TRBV11-2	TRBJ2-7	CASSLAPPSYERYF	TGTGCCAGCAGCTTAGCCCCTCCCTCCTACGAGCGGTACTTC
many	.	TRBV11-3	TRBJ1-1	CASSPGGATEAFF	TGTGCCAGCAGTCCTGGAGGAGCCACTGAAGCTTTCTTT
.	.	TRBV5-5	TRBJ1-1	CASSLEVWGSTEAFF	TGTGCCAGCAGCTTGGAGGTCTGGGGGAGCACTGAAGCTTTCTTT
.	.	TRBV19	TRBJ1-1	CASSIRGTDTEAFF	TGTGCCAGTAGTATACGAGGGACGGACACTGAAGCTTTCTTT
.	TRBD1	TRBV6-2/TRBV6-3	TRBJ1-2	CASSEGQRCGYTF	TGTGCCAGCAGTGAGGGACAGCGCTGTGGCTACACCTTC
.	.	TRBV5-1	TRBJ2-2	CASSLPSGAANPGELFF	TGCGCCAGCAGCCTCCCTTCTGGGGCCGCTAACCCCGGGGAGCTGTTTTTT
.	.	TRBV5-4	TRBJ2-3	CASSRTGEIAGPDTQYF	TGTGCCAGCAGCCGGACAGGGGAAATAGCGGGACCAGATACGCAGTATTTT
.	TRBD2	TRBV9	TRBJ2-1	CASSPRLAGTYNEQFF	TGTGCCAGCAGCCCACGACTAGCGGGTACCTACAATGAGCAGTTCTTC
many	TRBD1	TRBV28	TRBJ1-2	CASRDRGPGGYTF	TGTGCCAGCAGGGACAGGGGGCCGGGCGGCTACACCTTC